The 23 T cell receptor beta chains below were found in one sample sequenced in a study of tumor-infiltrating lymphocytes in primary liver carcinoma (dated by TCRdb to the late 2010s). TRIzol reagent was used to extract blood RNA from unsorted whole blood, while the DNeasy Blood & Tissue kit provided the germline DNA. TCRdb shows the sequencer as Illumina HiSeq 2500. A constant-region primer and ProtoScript II reverse transcriptase were used to reverse-transcribe TCRbeta-specific cDNA from approximately 500 ng total RNA. The TCRbeta libraries were prepared through three rounds of nested multiplex PCR following a slightly modified ARM-PCR procedure. Each of the first two PCR rounds ran for roughly 9 cycles using multiplex TRBV1-TRBV30 forward primers together with a Cbeta reverse primer. TCRdb reworked the public reads: Q25 trimming with fastp, MiXCR clone assembly, productive beta chains retained. Rows with a matching CDR3 protein are joined into one entry that keeps the most common DNA and genes. Here the sample has roughly 330,000 distinct CDR3 sequences; around three fifths occur a single time. The top ten hold roughly 6% of the sample.

The specimen was peripheral blood. The receptors were sampled from a man aged 35 to 55 with primary liver carcinoma and hepatitis B virus infection.

Comments on this clonotype: Being one base from a much bigger clone, this may be a read error. The J gene is TRBJ1-6, the V gene TRBV12-3 or TRBV12-4; no firm D call. With 6 bases removed from V and 3 bases from J, the gap between germline ends came to 15 bases. CDR3 length equals 16 residues. CDR3 protein: CASRPAGSYYNSPLHF. CDR3 nucleotides: TGTGCCAGCAGACCCGCGGGAAGCTACTATAATTCACCCCTCCACTTT.

Comment on this clonotype: Possible read error: a much larger clone is one base away. The rearrangement uses TRBV10-3 and TRBJ2-3, with 14 bases lining up with TRBD2. This CDR3 spans 15 amino acids. CDR1 and CDR2 (germline): ENHRY, SYGVKD. The CDR3 protein is CATLGLAGVTGTQYF. In DNA, the CDR3 is TGTGCCACCCTGGGACTAGCGGGAGTGACAGGTACGCAGTATTTT.

CDR3 residues: CASSPMGGRGWYNEQFF. The CDR3 DNA reads TGTGCCAGCAGTCCAATGGGGGGGCGGGGGTGGTACAATGAGCAGTTCTTC. The chain has TRBV12-3 or TRBV12-4 and TRBJ2-1, with a weak D call TRBD2 (7 bases). This CDR3 spans 17 amino acids. The ends were cut back, 5 bases at V and 4 bases at J, with 21 bases in the middle.

This clonotype was counted many times. The chain has TRBV4-2 and TRBJ2-3; 7 nucleotides match TRBD2. Trimming at V came to 0 bases and at J to 1 base, leaving 1 base not matched to a gene. CDR3 size: 15 residues. The germline V gene encodes CDR1 LGHNA and CDR2 YNFKEQ. The CDR3 nucleotides read TGTGCCAGCAGCCAAGAAACTAGCGGCACAGATACGCAGTATTTT. Translation: CASSQETSGTDTQYF.

A single count supports this clonotype. As the CDR3 is not closed by the conserved phenylalanine or tryptophan, this likely results from a read error. This sequence joins TRBV11-2 and TRBJ1-1; 7 nucleotides agree with TRBD1. V was pared by 6 bases and J by 5 bases, with 12 bases of the junction left unmatched. The CDR3 extends over 15 amino acids. Germline CDR1 is SGHAT and CDR2 is FQNNGV. Written as DNA, the CDR3 is TGTGCCAGCAGGCCCTGGGAAAGGGGGCTAACTGAAGCTTTCTCT. Its protein is CASRPWERGLTEAFS.

On this clonotype itself: At one boundary the junction diverges from the germline segment, which might be a read error. CDR3 sequence reads: CASSLGSFRDTQYF. The CDR3 coding sequence is TGTGCCAGCAGTTTAGGGTCGTTCAGAGATACGCAGTATTTT. This chain connects TRBV11-2 to TRBJ2-3; D gene unclear. This CDR3 contains 14 residues. Germline CDR1 SGHAT, CDR2 FQNNGV. Full variable domain (rest looked up from reference TRBV11-2 and TRBJ2-3): EAGVAQSPRYKIIEKRQSVAFWCNPISGHATLYWYQQILGQGPKLLIQFQNNGVVDDSQLPKDRFSAERLKGVDSTLKIQPAKLEDSAVYLCASSLGSFRDTQYFGPGTRLTVL.

A note on this clonotype: This may come from a read error, since a much larger clone is one base off. The V call is TRBV6-6, the J call TRBJ1-5; the D is unclear. Germline assignment: CDR1 MNHNY and CDR2 SVGAGI (reference sequence). Trimming shortened V by 8 bases and J by 4 bases, and 9 bases separated the two germline ends. The CDR3 totals 12 residues. Here the CDR3 reads CASGQVNQPQHF. DNA for the CDR3: TGTGCCAGCGGGCAGGTGAATCAGCCCCAGCATTTT.

Worth noting for this clonotype: One end of the junction varies from germline; a read error may be responsible. The DNA of the CDR3 is TGTACCAGCAGTGATTTCGGGACCGGGGAGCTGTTTTTT. Translation: CTSSDFGTGELFF. This sequence joins TRBV6-1 and TRBJ2-2; D gene unclear. There are 13 residues in the CDR3. Germline V gene data show CDR1 as MNHNS and CDR2 as SASEGT.

The rearrangement joins TRBV5-8 to TRBJ2-3, with TRBD2 as a possible D gene (5 bases). Trimming cost V 4 bases and J 5 bases, with 17 bases left between them. The CDR3 has 15 residues. Germline CDR1 reads SGHTS; CDR2 reads YDEGEE. CDR3 sequence: CASSPRGYGGDTQYF. The CDR3 DNA reads as TGTGCCAGCAGCCCGAGAGGTTACGGAGGAGATACGCAGTATTTT.

For this clonotype: A much larger clone differs by one base, so this may be a read error. The chain joins TRBV4-1 to TRBJ2-7, with D uncertain. V was pared by 4 bases and J by 6 bases, with 13 bases between. Germline-derived CDR1 and CDR2 are MGHRA and YSYEKL. CDR3 length: 13 amino acids. CDR3 in amino acids: CASSPGSAGEQYF. The CDR3, as DNA: TGCGCCAGCAGCCCCGGTTCTGCAGGCGAGCAGTACTTC.

With regard to this clonotype: One end of the junction is discordant with germline, which a read error may explain. The V call is TRBV10-3, the J call TRBJ2-1; TRBD2 aligns across 14 bases. The germline V gene encodes CDR1 ENHRY and CDR2 SYGVKD. This CDR3 has 18 amino acids. The CDR3, as DNA: TGTGCCATCAGTGAAATGACTAGCGGGAGGGCCGGGGGCAATGAGCAGTCCTTC. Its protein product is CAISEMTSGRAGGNEQSF.

With respect to this clonotype: The CDR3 carries no conserved terminal phenylalanine or tryptophan, so it likely arises from a read error. This chain connects TRBV11-1 to TRBJ2-1; weak D call: TRBD2 (5 bases). The CDR3 length is 13 residues. Trimming cost V 5 bases and J 7 bases, with 12 bases left between them. Per the germline V gene, CDR1 is SGHAT and CDR2 is FQDESV (reference sequence). The DNA for the CDR3 is TGTGCCAGCAGCCGGGGATCGATGAATGAGCAGTTCTCC. Protein: CASSRGSMNEQFS.

This rearrangement joins TRBV6-6 to TRBJ2-7; 8 bases match TRBD2. The germline V gene has CDR1 MNHNY and CDR2 SVGAGI (reference sequence). CDR3 length: 18 amino acids. Losses at the gene ends were 4 bases for V and 4 bases for J; bases not matched to a gene: 18. This CDR3 is CASSSHGARGRTSYEQYF. In DNA, the CDR3 is TGTGCCAGCAGTTCTCATGGGGCTCGCGGGAGGACCAGTTACGAGCAGTACTTC.

The chain has TRBV29-1 and TRBJ2-7; TRBD2 agrees at 8 bases. This CDR3 is 16 amino acids long. V lost 7 bases, J lost 3 bases, and 17 bases stayed unmatched. Germline V gives CDR1 SQVTM, CDR2 ANQGSEA. The CDR3 DNA is TGCAGCGCTAAAGATAAAGGAGGAGCGGGAGACTACGAGCAGTACTTC. Its protein product is CSAKDKGGAGDYEQYF.

This chain uses TRBV5-1 with TRBJ2-7, with D perhaps matching TRBD2 (6 bases). Germline V gene data show CDR1 as SGHRS and CDR2 as YFSETQ. V was clipped by 4 bases and J by 3 bases, with 20 bases between them. CDR3 length: 16 residues. Here the CDR3 reads CASSVLPAGTYYEQYF. The CDR3 DNA sequence: TGCGCCAGCAGCGTATTGCCCGCGGGAACTTACTACGAGCAGTACTTC.

This chain links TRBV4-2 with TRBJ2-7, with a possible D match to TRBD2 (6 bases). Germline assignment: CDR1 LGHNA and CDR2 YNFKEQ. V was trimmed by 3 bases and J by 3 bases, leaving 12 bases between them. The CDR3 spans 14 residues. The CDR3 here is CASSQLAKGYEQYF. The CDR3 region has the DNA TGTGCCAGCAGCCAGCTAGCGAAGGGCTACGAGCAGTACTTC.

The chain employs TRBV4-2 and TRBJ1-2; 8 bases fit TRBD1. This CDR3 comprises 15 residues. Germline assignment: CDR1 LGHNA and CDR2 YNFKEQ. With V trimmed by 2 bases and J by 0 bases, 2 bases remained unmatched. CDR3 sequence (DNA): TGTGCCAGCAGCCAACCGGACAGGGCTAACTATGGCTACACCTTC. This gives the protein CASSQPDRANYGYTF.

This clonotype was picked up many times. The J gene is TRBJ2-2, the V gene TRBV6-6; D call uncertain. V was clipped by 4 bases and J by 3 bases, with 6 bases between them. The CDR3 loop spans 13 amino acids. CDR1 and CDR2 from the germline V gene are MNHNY and SVGAGI (reference sequence). CDR3 coding DNA: TGTGCCAGCAGTTTTGGGGACACCGGGGAGCTGTTTTTT. It codes for CASSFGDTGELFF.

To note about this clonotype: Being one base from a much bigger clone, this may be a read error. The gene calls are TRBV6-6 and TRBJ2-1, with D unclear. Germline CDR1 and CDR2: MNHNY and SVGAGI (reference sequence). CDR3 size: 14 residues. The CDR3 protein is CARSYSTRSNEQFF. The DNA for the CDR3 is TGTGCCAGAAGTTACTCGACCAGGTCCAATGAGCAGTTCTTC.

As to this clonotype: The junction differs from germline at one of its ends, possibly a read error. CDR3 sequence: CDSSQTLAAGLANTGELFF. The CDR3 nucleotides are TGTGACAGCAGCCAAACGCTAGCGGCAGGGTTAGCGAACACCGGGGAGCTGTTTTTT. The V call is TRBV4-2, the J call TRBJ2-2; 7 bases fit TRBD2. The germline V gene has CDR1 LGHNA and CDR2 YNFKEQ. There are 19 residues in the CDR3.

This clonotype has just one count. With a much larger clone just one base away, this may be a read error. V gene TRBV4-2 combines with J gene TRBJ2-7; no firm D call. The germline V gene has CDR1 LGHNA and CDR2 YNFKEQ. This CDR3 is built from 15 residues. CDR3 nucleotide sequence: TGTGCCGGCAGCCTTTCGTCGACGGGCTCCTACGAGCAGTACTTC. It translates to CAGSLSSTGSYEQYF.

As to this clonotype: At one end, the junction sequence differs from germline, possibly due to a read error. The genes are TRBV11-2 and TRBJ2-3; D not resolved. The germline gives CDR1 SGHAT, CDR2 FQNNGV. The CDR3 covers 15 residues. Here the CDR3 DNA reads TGTGCCAGCATCTTAGAGCAGAAAAACACAGATACGCAGTATTTT. Protein product: CASILEQKNTDTQYF.

As concerns this clonotype: The CDR3 carries no conserved terminal phenylalanine or tryptophan, so it likely arises from a read error. The chain recombines TRBV4-2 with TRBJ2-3, with 8 bases lining up with TRBD2. The germline gives CDR1 LGHNA, CDR2 YNFKEQ. V shed 2 bases and J 5 bases; nucleotides not matched to a gene: 9. CDR3 size: 16 residues. The DNA for the CDR3 is TGTGCCAGCAGCCAACCAGACGGGACTAGACGAGATACGCAGTATATT. Translating gives CASSQPDGTRRDTQYI.